The 3 T cell receptor beta chains in this list originate from one sample, sequenced in a study of cytomegalovirus exposure and HLA in healthy donors. Sequencing was performed with immunoSEQ multiplex PCR; in TCRdb, only in-frame clones are kept and a portion is missing. This table has over 110,000 clones, 70% to 90% appearing once. Sequencing was done on a sample of PBMCs. All receptors come from a man aged 18-30 years in good health and CMV-seronegative.

The chain combines TRBV5-6 with TRBJ1-4; the D gene is possibly TRBD1 (5 bases). Trimming pared 4 bases from V and 8 bases from J, leaving 12 bases between. In germline, CDR1 is SGHDT, CDR2 YYEEEE. The CDR3 covers 13 residues. CDR3 sequence (DNA): TGTGCCAGCAGCCTGCATGGGGGGGAAAAACTGTTTTTT. Translation: CASSLHGGEKLFF.

This clone was picked up many times. The rearrangement joins TRBV15 to TRBJ1-6; D unresolved. Trimming cost V 0 bases and J 10 bases, with 13 bases left between them. CDR3 length equals 15 residues. Looked up from germline, CDR1 is LNHNV and CDR2 is YYDKDF (reference sequence). The CDR3 DNA reads TGTGCCACCAGCAGAGAGGGCAGATCGGGGTCACCCCTCCACTTT. Protein sequence: CATSREGRSGSPLHF.

This sequence joins TRBV6-1 and TRBJ1-4; TRBD1 matches 9 bases. V lost 4 bases and J lost 8; bases outside the gene matches: 11. CDR3 length: 16 residues. The germline V gene has CDR1 MNHNS and CDR2 SASEGT. CDR3 residues: CASSAIPGQGDEKLFF. For the CDR3, the DNA is TGTGCCAGCAGTGCGATCCCGGGACAGGGCGACGAAAAACTGTTTTTT.